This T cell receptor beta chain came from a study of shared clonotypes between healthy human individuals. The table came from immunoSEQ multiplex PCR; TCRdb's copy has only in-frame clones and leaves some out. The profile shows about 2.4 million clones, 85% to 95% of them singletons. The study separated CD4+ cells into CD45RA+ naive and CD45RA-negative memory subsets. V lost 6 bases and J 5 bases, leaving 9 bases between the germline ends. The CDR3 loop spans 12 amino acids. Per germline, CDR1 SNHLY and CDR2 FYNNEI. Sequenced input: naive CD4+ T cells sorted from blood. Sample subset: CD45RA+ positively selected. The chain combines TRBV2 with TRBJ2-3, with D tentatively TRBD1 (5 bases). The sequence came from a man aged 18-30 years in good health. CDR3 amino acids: CASSQRGDTQYF. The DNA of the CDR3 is TGTGCCAGCAGCCAAAGGGGAGATACGCAGTATTTT.